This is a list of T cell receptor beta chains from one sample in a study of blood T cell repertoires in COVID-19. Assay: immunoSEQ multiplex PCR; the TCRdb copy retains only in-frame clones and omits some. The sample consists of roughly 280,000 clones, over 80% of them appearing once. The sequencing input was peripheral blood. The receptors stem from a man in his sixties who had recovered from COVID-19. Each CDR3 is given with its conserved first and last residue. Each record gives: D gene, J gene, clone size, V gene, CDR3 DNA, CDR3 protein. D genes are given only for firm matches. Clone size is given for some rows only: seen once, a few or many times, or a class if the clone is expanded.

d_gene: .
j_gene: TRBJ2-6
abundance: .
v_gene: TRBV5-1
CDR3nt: TGCGCCAGCAGCTTGTCGTCGGTTGGGGCCAACGTCCTGACTTTC
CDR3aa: CASSLSSVGANVLTF

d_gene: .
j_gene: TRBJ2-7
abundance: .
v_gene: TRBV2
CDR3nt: TGTGCCAGCAGTGAAGGCTATGAGCAGTACTTC
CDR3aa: CASSEGYEQYF

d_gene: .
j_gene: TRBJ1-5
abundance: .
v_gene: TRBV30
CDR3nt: TGTGCCTGGAGCTTCCGGGGTCTCAATCAGCCCCAGCATTTT
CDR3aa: CAWSFRGLNQPQHF

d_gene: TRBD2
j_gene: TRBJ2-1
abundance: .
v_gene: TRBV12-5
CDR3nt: TGTGCTAGTGGTATGGGACTAGCGGGAGGAGGCTACAATGAGCAGTTCTTC
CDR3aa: CASGMGLAGGGYNEQFF

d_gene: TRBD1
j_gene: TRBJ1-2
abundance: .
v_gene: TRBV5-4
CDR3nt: TGTGCCAGCAGCCCACAGGGGGATGGGGTCTATGGCTACACCTTC
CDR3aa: CASSPQGDGVYGYTF

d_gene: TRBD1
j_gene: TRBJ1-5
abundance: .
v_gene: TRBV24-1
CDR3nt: TGTGCCACCAGTGACCCCAGGACAGGGGATCAGCCCCAGCATTTT
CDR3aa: CATSDPRTGDQPQHF

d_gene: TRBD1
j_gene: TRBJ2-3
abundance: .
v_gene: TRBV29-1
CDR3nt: TGCAACGTTGGGACAGGGCAGACAGATACGCAGTATTTT
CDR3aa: CNVGTGQTDTQYF

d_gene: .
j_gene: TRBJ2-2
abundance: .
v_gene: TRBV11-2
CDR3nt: TGTGCCAGCACTGCGGGTACAGGGTCCCTCGGGGAGCTGTTTTTT
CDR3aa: CASTAGTGSLGELFF

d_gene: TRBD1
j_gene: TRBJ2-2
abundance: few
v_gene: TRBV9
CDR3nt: TGTGCCAGCAGCGCGACAGGGGTAGGCACCGGGGAGCTGTTTTTT
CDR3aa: CASSATGVGTGELFF

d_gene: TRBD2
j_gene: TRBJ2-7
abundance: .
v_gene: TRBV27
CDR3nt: TGTGCCAGCAGAGTAGGGACTAGCGAGAGGTACGAGCAGTACTTC
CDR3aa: CASRVGTSERYEQYF

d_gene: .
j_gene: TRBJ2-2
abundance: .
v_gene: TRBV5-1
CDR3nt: TGCGCCAGCAGCGGGAAACAGGGCACCGGGGAGCTGTTTTTT
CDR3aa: CASSGKQGTGELFF

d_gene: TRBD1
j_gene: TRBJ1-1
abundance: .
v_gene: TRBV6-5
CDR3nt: TGTGCCAGCAGTTACACGACAGGGCGTAGGAACACTGAAGCTTTCTTT
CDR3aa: CASSYTTGRRNTEAFF

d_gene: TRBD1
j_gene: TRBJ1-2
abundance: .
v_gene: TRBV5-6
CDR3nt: TGTGCCAGCAGCTTGGGGCCGACAGGGACCTTTGGCTACACCTTC
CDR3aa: CASSLGPTGTFGYTF

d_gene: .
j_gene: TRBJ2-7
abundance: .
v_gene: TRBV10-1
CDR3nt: TGCGCCAGCAACCCTAAATGCGCCTACGAGCAGTACTTC
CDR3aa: CASNPKCAYEQYF

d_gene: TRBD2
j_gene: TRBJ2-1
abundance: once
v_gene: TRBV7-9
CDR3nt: TGTGCCAGCAGCCCGGCCCTACTAGCGCTCGCAGTTGAGCAGTTCTTC
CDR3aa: CASSPALLALAVEQFF

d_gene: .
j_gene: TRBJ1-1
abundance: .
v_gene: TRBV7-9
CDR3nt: TGTGCCAGCAGCTCCGAAGGGCAGGGCACTGAAGCTTTCTTT
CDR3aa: CASSSEGQGTEAFF

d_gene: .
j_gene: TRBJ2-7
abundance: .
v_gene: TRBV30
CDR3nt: TGTGCCTGGAGCAGGGAATTTTGGCGCGAGCAGTACTTC
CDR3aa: CAWSREFWREQYF

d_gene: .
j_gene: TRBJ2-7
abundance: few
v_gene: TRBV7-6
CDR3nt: TGTGCCAGCAGCGGTACCAGACAGTCCGTGCAGTACTTC
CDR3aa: CASSGTRQSVQYF

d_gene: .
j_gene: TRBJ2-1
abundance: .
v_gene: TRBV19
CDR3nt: TGTGCCAGTACCGAAGAGGCCCGCGGGTTCAGCTCCTACAATGAGCAGTTCTTC
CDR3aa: CASTEEARGFSSYNEQFF

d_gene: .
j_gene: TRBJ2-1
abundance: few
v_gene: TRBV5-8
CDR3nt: TGTGCCAGCATACGCGTCCGTAGCTCCTACAATGAGCAGTTCTTC
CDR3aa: CASIRVRSSYNEQFF

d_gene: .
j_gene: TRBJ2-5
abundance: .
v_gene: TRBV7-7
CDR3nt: TGTGCTAGCAGCTTCGGGGTTGGGGAGACCCAGTACTTC
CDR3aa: CASSFGVGETQYF

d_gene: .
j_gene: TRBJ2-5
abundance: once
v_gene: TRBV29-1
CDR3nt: TGCAGCGCCCGCCAGGGCGAAGGTTGGGAGACCCAGTACTTC
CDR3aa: CSARQGEGWETQYF

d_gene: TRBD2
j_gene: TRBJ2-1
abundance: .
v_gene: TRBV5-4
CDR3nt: TGTGCCAGCAGCAAACTAGCGGGGGGGTCCAGCTCCTACAATGAGCAGTTCTTC
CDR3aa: CASSKLAGGSSSYNEQFF

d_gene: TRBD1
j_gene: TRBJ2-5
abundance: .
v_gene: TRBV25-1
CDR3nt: TGTGCCAGCAGTGCCCCAGGGGGCGCTTTGGAGACCCAGTACTTC
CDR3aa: CASSAPGGALETQYF

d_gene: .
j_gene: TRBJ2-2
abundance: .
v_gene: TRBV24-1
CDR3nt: TGTGCCACCAGTGATTTCTCGGGGATCGGGGAGCTGTTTTTT
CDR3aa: CATSDFSGIGELFF

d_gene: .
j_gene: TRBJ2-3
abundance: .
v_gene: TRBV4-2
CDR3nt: TGTGCCAGCAGCCCCTCTACCGCTCGGGGAGATACGCAGTATTTT
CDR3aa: CASSPSTARGDTQYF

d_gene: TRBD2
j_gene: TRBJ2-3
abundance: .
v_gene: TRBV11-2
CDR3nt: TGTGCCAGCAGCTTTAGCGGGGCGGCAGATACGCAGTATTTT
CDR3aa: CASSFSGAADTQYF

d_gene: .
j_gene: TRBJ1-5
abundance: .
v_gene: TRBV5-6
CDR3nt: TGTGCCAGCAGCGGCGGGTTGAGGAATCAGCCCCAGCATTTT
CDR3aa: CASSGGLRNQPQHF

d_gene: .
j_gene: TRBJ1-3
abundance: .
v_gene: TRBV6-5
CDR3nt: TGTGCCAGCAGTTGGGGGGGAGTTGGAAACACCATATATTTT
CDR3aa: CASSWGGVGNTIYF

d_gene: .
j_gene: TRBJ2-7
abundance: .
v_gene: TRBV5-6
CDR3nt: TGTGCCAGCAGCCCCTTATCAGCCTACGAGCAGTACTTC
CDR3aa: CASSPLSAYEQYF

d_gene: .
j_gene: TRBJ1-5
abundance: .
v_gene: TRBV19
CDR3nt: TGTGCCAGTAGTATAGAAGCTCAGCCCCAGCATTTT
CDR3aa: CASSIEAQPQHF

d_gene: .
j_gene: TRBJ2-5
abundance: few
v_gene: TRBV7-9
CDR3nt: TGTGCCAGCAGCTTACCTGACAGGAGGTGGGAGACCCAGTACTTC
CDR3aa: CASSLPDRRWETQYF

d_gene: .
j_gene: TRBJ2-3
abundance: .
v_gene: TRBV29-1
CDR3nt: TGCAGCGTGCGGGTCAGCGGGACAGATACGCAGTATTTT
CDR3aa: CSVRVSGTDTQYF

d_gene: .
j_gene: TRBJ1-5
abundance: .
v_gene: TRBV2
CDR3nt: TGTGCCAGCAGTGAATCGGGTCTCGGCAATCAGCCCCAGCATTTT
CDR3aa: CASSESGLGNQPQHF

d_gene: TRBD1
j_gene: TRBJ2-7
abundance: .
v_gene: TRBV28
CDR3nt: TGTGCCAGCAGTACCTTAGGGACAGGGAGATCTTACGAGCAGTACTTC
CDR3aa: CASSTLGTGRSYEQYF

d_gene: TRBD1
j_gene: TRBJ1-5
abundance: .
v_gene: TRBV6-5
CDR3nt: TGTGCCAGCAGTTACTCGACAGGGGCGGGTCAGCCCCAGCATTTT
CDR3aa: CASSYSTGAGQPQHF

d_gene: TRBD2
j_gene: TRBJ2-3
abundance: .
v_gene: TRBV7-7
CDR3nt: TGTGCTAGCAGCTTACTAGCGGGGGGGGGAGATACGCAGTATTTT
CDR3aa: CASSLLAGGGDTQYF

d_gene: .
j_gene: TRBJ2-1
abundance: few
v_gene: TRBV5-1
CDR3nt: TGCGCCAGCAGCTTGCTGGGGGCCTCCTACAATGAGCAGTTCTTC
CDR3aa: CASSLLGASYNEQFF

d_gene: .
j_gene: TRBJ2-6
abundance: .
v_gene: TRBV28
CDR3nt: TGTGCCAGTCGGACAGTTTATGCGGGGGCCAACGTCCTGACTTTC
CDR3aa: CASRTVYAGANVLTF

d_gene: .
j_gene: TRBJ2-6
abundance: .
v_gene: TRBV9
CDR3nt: TGTGCCAGCAGCGTAGAGGCAGCAGGGGTTGGGGCCAACGTCCTGACTTTC
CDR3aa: CASSVEAAGVGANVLTF

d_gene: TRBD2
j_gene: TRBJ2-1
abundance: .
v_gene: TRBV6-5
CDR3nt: TGTGCCAGCAGTACGAGCGGGAGGGCCGATGAGCAGTTCTTC
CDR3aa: CASSTSGRADEQFF

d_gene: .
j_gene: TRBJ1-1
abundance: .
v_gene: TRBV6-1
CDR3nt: TGTGCCAGCAGTGAAGGGGGGGATGCCGCTTTCTTT
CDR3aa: CASSEGGDAAFF

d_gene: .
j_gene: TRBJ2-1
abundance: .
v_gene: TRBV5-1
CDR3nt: TGCGCCAGCAGCTTGGCCAGGGTGGGCGATGAGCAGTTCTTC
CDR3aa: CASSLARVGDEQFF

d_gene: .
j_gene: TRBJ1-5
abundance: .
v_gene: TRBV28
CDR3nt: TGTGCCAGCAGTGCGTATGGCAATCAGCCCCAGCATTTT
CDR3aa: CASSAYGNQPQHF

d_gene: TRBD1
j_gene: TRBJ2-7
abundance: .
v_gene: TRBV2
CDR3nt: TGTGCCAGCAGTGAAGGAGGGACAGCATACGAGCAGTACTTC
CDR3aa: CASSEGGTAYEQYF

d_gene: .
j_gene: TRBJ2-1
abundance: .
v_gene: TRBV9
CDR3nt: TGTGCCAGCAGCGCAGGGACAAACCCGGCATGGTCTTACAATGAGCAGTTCTTC
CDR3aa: CASSAGTNPAWSYNEQFF

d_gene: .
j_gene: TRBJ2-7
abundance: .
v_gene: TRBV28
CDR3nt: TGTGCCAGCAGTTTAGGTCCCCTCTCCAGCTCCTACGAGCAGTACTTC
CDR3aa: CASSLGPLSSSYEQYF

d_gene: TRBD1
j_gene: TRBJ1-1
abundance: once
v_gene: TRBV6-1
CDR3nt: TGTGCCAGCAGTGAAGGAGACAGGGGAAGGACTGAAGCTTTCTTT
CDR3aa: CASSEGDRGRTEAFF

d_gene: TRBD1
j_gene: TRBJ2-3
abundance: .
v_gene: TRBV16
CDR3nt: TGTGCCAGCAGCCGGGGACAGGGGACCACAGATACGCAGTATTTT
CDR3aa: CASSRGQGTTDTQYF

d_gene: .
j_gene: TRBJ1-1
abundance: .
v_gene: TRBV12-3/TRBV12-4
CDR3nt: TGTGCCAGCAGTTTAACGCGGAACACTGAAGCTTTCTTT
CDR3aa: CASSLTRNTEAFF

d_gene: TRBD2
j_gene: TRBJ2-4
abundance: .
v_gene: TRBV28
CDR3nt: TGTGCCAGCAGTTTGGGGGGGACAGCCAAAAACATTCAGTACTTC
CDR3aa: CASSLGGTAKNIQYF

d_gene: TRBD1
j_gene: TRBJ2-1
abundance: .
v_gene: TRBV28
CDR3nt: TGTGCCAGCAGCCTAGGGGGACAGGGGGGCAATGAGCAGTTCTTC
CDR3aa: CASSLGGQGGNEQFF

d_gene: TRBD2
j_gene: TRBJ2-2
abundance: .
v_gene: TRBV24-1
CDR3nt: TGTGCCACCAGTGATGGGGCGGGAGTTATCACCGGGGAGCTGTTTTTT
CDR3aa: CATSDGAGVITGELFF

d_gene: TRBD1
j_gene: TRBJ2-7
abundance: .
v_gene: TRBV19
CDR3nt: TGTGCCAGTAGTTTGGACAGGGGGTCCTACGAGCAGTACTTC
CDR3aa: CASSLDRGSYEQYF

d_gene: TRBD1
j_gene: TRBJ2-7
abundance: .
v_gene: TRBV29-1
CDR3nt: TGCAGCGTTGAAAGTGCAGGGGGTCCCGAGCAGTACTTC
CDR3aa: CSVESAGGPEQYF

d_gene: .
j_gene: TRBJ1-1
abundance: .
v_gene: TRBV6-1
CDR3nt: TGTGCCAGCAGTGAAGCGCTGGGAGGTTTGAACACTGAAGCTTTCTTT
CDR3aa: CASSEALGGLNTEAFF

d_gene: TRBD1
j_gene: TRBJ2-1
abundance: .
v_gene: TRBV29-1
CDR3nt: TGCAGCGTTGATGGGACAGGGGGTTTTTACAATGAGCAGTTCTTC
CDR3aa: CSVDGTGGFYNEQFF